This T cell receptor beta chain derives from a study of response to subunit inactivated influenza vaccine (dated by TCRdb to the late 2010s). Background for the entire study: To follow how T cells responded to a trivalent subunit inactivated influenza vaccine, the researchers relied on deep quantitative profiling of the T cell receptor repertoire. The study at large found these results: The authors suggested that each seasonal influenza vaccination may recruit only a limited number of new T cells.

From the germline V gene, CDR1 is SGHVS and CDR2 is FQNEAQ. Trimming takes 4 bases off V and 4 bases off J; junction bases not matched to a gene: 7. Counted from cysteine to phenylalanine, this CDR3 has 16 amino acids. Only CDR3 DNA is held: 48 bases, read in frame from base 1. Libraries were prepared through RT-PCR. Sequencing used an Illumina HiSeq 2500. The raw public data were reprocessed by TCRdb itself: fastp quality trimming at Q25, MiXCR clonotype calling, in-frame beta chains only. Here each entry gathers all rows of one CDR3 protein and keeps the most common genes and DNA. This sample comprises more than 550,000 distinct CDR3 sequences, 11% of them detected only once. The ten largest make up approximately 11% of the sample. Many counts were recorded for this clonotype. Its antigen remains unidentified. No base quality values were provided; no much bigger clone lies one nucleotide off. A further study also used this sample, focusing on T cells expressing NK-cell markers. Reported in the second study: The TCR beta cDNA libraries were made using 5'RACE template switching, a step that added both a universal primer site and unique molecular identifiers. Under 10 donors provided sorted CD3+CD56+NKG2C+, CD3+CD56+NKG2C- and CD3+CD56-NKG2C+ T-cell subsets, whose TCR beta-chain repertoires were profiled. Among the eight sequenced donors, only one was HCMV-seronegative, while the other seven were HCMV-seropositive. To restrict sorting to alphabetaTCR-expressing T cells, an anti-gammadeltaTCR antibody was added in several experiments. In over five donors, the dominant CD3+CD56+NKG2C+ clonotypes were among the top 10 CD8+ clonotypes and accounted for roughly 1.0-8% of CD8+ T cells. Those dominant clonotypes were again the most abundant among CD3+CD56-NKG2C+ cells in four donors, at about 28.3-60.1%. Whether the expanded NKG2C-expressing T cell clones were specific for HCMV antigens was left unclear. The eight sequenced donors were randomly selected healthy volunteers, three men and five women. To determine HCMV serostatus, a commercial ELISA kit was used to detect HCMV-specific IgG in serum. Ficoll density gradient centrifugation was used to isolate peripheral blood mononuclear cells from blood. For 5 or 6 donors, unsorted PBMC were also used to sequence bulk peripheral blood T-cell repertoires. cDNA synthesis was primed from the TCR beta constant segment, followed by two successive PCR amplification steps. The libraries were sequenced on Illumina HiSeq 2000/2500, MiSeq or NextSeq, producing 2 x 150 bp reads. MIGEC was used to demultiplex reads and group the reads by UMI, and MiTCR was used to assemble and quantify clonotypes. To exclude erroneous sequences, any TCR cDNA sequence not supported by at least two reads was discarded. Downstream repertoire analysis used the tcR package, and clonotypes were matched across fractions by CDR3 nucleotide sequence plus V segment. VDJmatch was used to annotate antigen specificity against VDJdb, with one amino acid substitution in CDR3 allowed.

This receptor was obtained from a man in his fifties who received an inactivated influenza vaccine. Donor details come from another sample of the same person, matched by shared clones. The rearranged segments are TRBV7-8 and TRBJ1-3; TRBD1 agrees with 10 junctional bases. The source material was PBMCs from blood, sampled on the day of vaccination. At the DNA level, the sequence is TGTGCCAGCAGCTCAGCGGACAGGGGGTTCGGAAACACCATATATTTT. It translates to CASSSADRGFGNTIYF.